This T cell receptor (beta chain) was identified during a study of blood T cell repertoires in COVID-19. Turning to the study itself: Acute and convalescent COVID-19 samples came from the United States, Italy and Spain. The analysed material was cDNA or gDNA that came from T cells, B-cell-depleted T cells, or PBMCs.

Followed over time, Seattle patients had been enrolled while infection was active. The CDR3 length is 16 residues. V shed 10 bases and J shed 0 bases, with 19 bases lying between them. Germline V gene sequence: CDR1 ENHRY, CDR2 SYGVKD. Per the original methods: Amplification from reference gene primers served as the basis for estimated nucleated cell counts. Assay used: immunoSEQ multiplex PCR; TCRdb lists only in-frame clones, some missing. That table supplies the V and J calls and clone size; D and trimming were determined from the DNA. This sample has 81,000 or so clones; roughly 85% occur once, and the top ten carry roughly 8.9%.

This sequence joins TRBV10-3 and TRBJ2-1; tentative D call: TRBD1 (5 bases). Material: peripheral blood. This clonotype was sampled from a man aged 50-60 years with COVID-19, enrolled during active disease. CDR3 nucleotide sequence: TGTGCCACCGCCTCAGGGTCCAGCCTCTCCTACAATGAGCAGTTCTTC. Its translation: CATASGSSLSYNEQFF.